A selection of T cell receptor beta chains follows, all from one sample in a study of T cell repertoires in cytomegalovirus infection. TCRdb fed the reads into MiXCR, producing one record per CDR3 protein. The sample lists more than 250,000 distinct CDR3 sequences; roughly an eighth were seen once. Sequencing input: PBMCs. Receptors originate from a human donor in good health (CMV status not recorded). Some clones in this sample may be carry-over from other donors' samples. Each CDR3 is given with its conserved first and last residue. Part of the rows lack a size; the others show once, few, many or a class for expanded clones.

v_call: TRBV7-2; j_call: TRBJ2-7; clone_size: many; cdr3_aa: CASSPGGGYEQYF
v_call: TRBV7-6; j_call: TRBJ2-2; clone_size: many; cdr3_aa: CASTKTGYTGELFF
v_call: TRBV7-9; j_call: TRBJ2-1; clone_size: -; cdr3_aa: CASSSPGLLMGNEQFF
v_call: TRBV5-4; j_call: TRBJ1-5; clone_size: -; cdr3_aa: CASSLKGDSNQPQHF
v_call: TRBV7-7; j_call: TRBJ2-5; clone_size: few; cdr3_aa: CASSLAWGGWETQYF
v_call: TRBV6-1; j_call: TRBJ2-5; clone_size: few; cdr3_aa: CASSYSGVQETQYF
v_call: TRBV20-1; j_call: TRBJ2-7; clone_size: -; cdr3_aa: CSATPGTDFYEQYF
v_call: TRBV29-1; j_call: TRBJ1-3; clone_size: -; cdr3_aa: CSVEKGFSGNTIYF
v_call: TRBV10-3; j_call: TRBJ2-1; clone_size: many; cdr3_aa: CAIREAGEVYNEQFF
v_call: TRBV29-1; j_call: TRBJ2-7; clone_size: few; cdr3_aa: CSGRDGSYEQYF
v_call: TRBV7-2; j_call: TRBJ1-5; clone_size: many; cdr3_aa: CASSLGPEGNQPQHF
v_call: TRBV15; j_call: TRBJ2-2; clone_size: -; cdr3_aa: CATSRDTGGTGELFF
v_call: TRBV20-1; j_call: TRBJ2-7; clone_size: -; cdr3_aa: CSAASGSLREQYF
v_call: TRBV11-2; j_call: TRBJ1-2; clone_size: -; cdr3_aa: CASSSQIANYGYTF
v_call: TRBV6-4; j_call: TRBJ2-1; clone_size: many; cdr3_aa: CATSGTGDNEQFF
v_call: TRBV11-2; j_call: TRBJ2-1; clone_size: -; cdr3_aa: CASSLRLGAYNEQFF
v_call: TRBV6-6; j_call: TRBJ2-7; clone_size: many; cdr3_aa: CASRRLGSSYEQYF
v_call: TRBV7-9; j_call: TRBJ1-2; clone_size: -; cdr3_aa: CASSFTGVGYTF
v_call: TRBV7-2; j_call: TRBJ2-1; clone_size: many; cdr3_aa: CASSLGRMGQFF
v_call: TRBV7-4; j_call: TRBJ2-7; clone_size: -; cdr3_aa: CASSHSNSVGSSYEQYF
v_call: TRBV6-2/TRBV6-3; j_call: TRBJ2-5; clone_size: few; cdr3_aa: CASSYSGTGGETQYF
v_call: TRBV7-4; j_call: TRBJ2-2; clone_size: few; cdr3_aa: CASSQGSNTGELFF
v_call: TRBV28; j_call: TRBJ2-1; clone_size: many; cdr3_aa: CASSLLYNEQFF
v_call: TRBV14; j_call: TRBJ1-4; clone_size: many; cdr3_aa: CASSQGGARSSEKLFF
v_call: TRBV5-4; j_call: TRBJ2-2; clone_size: -; cdr3_aa: CASSLYPGELFF
v_call: TRBV12-3/TRBV12-4; j_call: TRBJ2-3; clone_size: many; cdr3_aa: CASRRTSGDLDTQYF
v_call: TRBV15; j_call: TRBJ2-3; clone_size: few; cdr3_aa: CATSRVFGGETDTQYF
v_call: TRBV20-1; j_call: TRBJ1-4; clone_size: -; cdr3_aa: CSANSGPNEKLFF
v_call: TRBV5-4; j_call: TRBJ2-1; clone_size: -; cdr3_aa: CASSQGLAGSSYNEQFF
v_call: TRBV25-1; j_call: TRBJ2-6; clone_size: few; cdr3_aa: CASSETRGAGANVLTF
v_call: TRBV20-1; j_call: TRBJ2-1; clone_size: -; cdr3_aa: CSATRPRAPGVEQFF